The 31 T cell receptor beta chains given below trace back to one sample, sequenced in a study of T cells in Graves' hyperthyroidism and ophthalmopathy. TCR beta CDR3 regions were amplified from RNA transcripts. RT-PCR in the first round (using the HTBI primer set) targeted the TCR CDR3. TCRdb ran MiXCR on the multiplex PCR reads and lists one entry per CDR3 protein. The data contain 300,000 to 500,000 distinct CDR3 sequences, over 11% of them seen just once; the ten biggest clones take up over 25%. Specimen: blood. The origin of the receptors is a middle-aged man with Graves' ophthalmopathy.

The genes are TRBV27 and TRBJ1-2; no clear D gene. V lost 3 bases and J lost 6, with 11 bases in between. The CDR3 is made up of 13 amino acids. The germline V gene encodes CDR1 MNHEY and CDR2 SMNVEV (reference sequence). The CDR3 DNA sequence: TGTGCCAGCAGTTTCCGAGGGATTCATGGCTACACCTTC. Its protein product is CASSFRGIHGYTF.

In its sample, this clonotype was seen a few times. J is TRBJ2-7 and V is TRBV6-2 or TRBV6-3; 9 nucleotides agree with TRBD2. Per germline, CDR1 MNHEY and CDR2 SVGEGT. The CDR3 is 14 residues long. The trim removed 6 bases at V and 4 bases at J, leaving 7 bases unmatched. DNA for the CDR3: TGTGCCAGCAGGACCGGGACTAGCTTATACGAGCAGTACTTC. Its protein is CASRTGTSLYEQYF.

The table lists this clonotype with many counts. The chain joins TRBV2 to TRBJ1-2, with D perhaps matching TRBD1 (5 bases). V gave up 7 bases and J gave up 2 bases, with 11 bases separating them. The CDR3 spans 13 residues. CDR1 is SNHLY, CDR2 FYNNEI, per germline. CDR3 protein: CASTKDSNYGYTF. The CDR3 DNA reads as TGTGCCAGCACAAAAGACAGCAACTATGGCTACACCTTC.

This clonotype was found a few times. This rearrangement joins TRBV12-3 or TRBV12-4 to TRBJ2-1; 9 positions agree with TRBD1. Trimming took 6 bases from V and 3 from J; bases not matched to a gene: 3. This CDR3 comprises 14 residues. Here the CDR3 DNA reads TGTGCCAGCAGAAACAGGGGGCTCTACAATGAGCAGTTCTTC. The encoded protein is CASRNRGLYNEQFF.

The table lists this clonotype with many counts. The rearrangement uses TRBV12-3 or TRBV12-4 and TRBJ2-1, with 8 bases that match TRBD2. V gave up 3 bases and J gave up 3 bases; unmatched junction bases: 7. The length of the CDR3 is 16 residues. The CDR3 loop is CASSLGSLAVYNEQFF. As DNA, the CDR3 is TGTGCCAGCAGTTTGGGTTCACTAGCGGTCTACAATGAGCAGTTCTTC.

The chain has TRBV14 and TRBJ1-6; tentative D call: TRBD1 (5 bases). The germline V gene encodes CDR1 SGHDN and CDR2 FVKESK. Trimming took off 4 bases at V and 12 bases at J, with 16 bases between the two ends. The CDR3 contains 14 residues. The CDR3 reads CASSRGWQGVPLHF. In DNA, the CDR3 is TGTGCCAGCAGCCGGGGGTGGCAGGGAGTACCCCTCCACTTT.

This clonotype showed up just a few times. The chain combines TRBV6-1 with TRBJ2-1; tentatively, D is TRBD1 or TRBD2 (5 bases each). The length of the CDR3 is 15 residues. Germline values: CDR1 MNHNS, CDR2 SASEGT. With 6 bases removed from V and 1 base from J, the gap between germline ends came to 13 bases. The CDR3 is CASRAGGGSYNEQFF. CDR3 in DNA: TGTGCCAGCAGGGCCGGTGGGGGTTCCTACAATGAGCAGTTCTTC.

This clonotype was counted many times. The rearrangement joins TRBV2 to TRBJ2-7; either TRBD1 or TRBD2 may fit D (5 bases each). The length of the CDR3 is 14 residues. CDR1 is SNHLY and CDR2 is FYNNEI in the germline V gene. Trimming took off 6 bases at V and 2 bases at J, with 14 bases between the two ends. The chain's CDR3 is CASRRQTTTYEQYF. The CDR3 DNA follows: TGTGCCAGCAGACGACAGACTACCACCTACGAGCAGTACTTC.

The V and J genes are TRBV6-1 and TRBJ2-7; D is undetermined. Germline CDR1 and CDR2: MNHNS and SASEGT. Deletions cut 5 bases from V and 2 bases from J, with 10 bases between. CDR3 size: 13 residues. The CDR3 coding sequence is TGTGCCAGCAGTAGGGCCATGACCTACGAGCAGTACTTC. Residues: CASSRAMTYEQYF.

The chain links TRBV11-2 to TRBJ2-1, with 15 bases that match TRBD2. J gave up 4 bases and V 5 bases, and 6 bases lay outside the gene matches. The germline gives CDR1 SGHAT, CDR2 FQNNGV. The CDR3 contains 17 residues. The CDR3 DNA reads TGTGCCAGCAGCCTCGGGACTAGCGGGAGGCAATACAATGAGCAGTTCTTC. This gives the protein CASSLGTSGRQYNEQFF.

The table lists this clonotype with a few counts. J is TRBJ2-1 and V is TRBV7-9, with 8 bases aligning to TRBD2. The CDR3 consists of 15 residues. With 2 bases clipped from V and 7 bases from J, the junction kept 7 bases outside the gene matches. Germline CDR1 SEHNR, CDR2 FQNEAQ (reference sequence). CDR3 residues: CASSLSGRALNEQFF. As DNA, the CDR3 is TGTGCCAGCAGCTTATCCGGGAGGGCCTTAAATGAGCAGTTCTTC.

This clonotype was detected many times. The chain joins TRBV6-1 to TRBJ1-2; a possible D gene is TRBD1 (5 bases). Trimming shortened V by 6 bases and J by 0 bases, and 17 bases separated the two germline ends. This CDR3 contains 16 residues. The V gene's germline CDR1 is MNHNS and CDR2 SASEGT. CDR3 coding DNA: TGTGCCAGCAGGTCTCAGGGAGTTCCTTCTAACTATGGCTACACCTTC. Protein product: CASRSQGVPSNYGYTF.

The table lists this clonotype with many counts. This rearrangement joins TRBV30 to TRBJ2-7; D is uncertain. V was shortened by 5 bases and J by 2 bases, with 13 bases between the two germline ends. The CDR3 runs 13 residues. Germline V gene data show CDR1 as GTSNPN and CDR2 as SVGIG (reference sequence). This CDR3 is CAWAANIAYEQYF. CDR3 bases: TGTGCCTGGGCCGCCAACATTGCCTACGAGCAGTACTTC.

This clonotype was found many times. V is TRBV12-3 or TRBV12-4 and J is TRBJ2-6; D is uncertain. The CDR3 has 13 amino acids. The V and J ends lost 7 bases and 1 base respectively, with 5 bases between them. The CDR3 sequence is CASNLSGANVLTF. The CDR3 DNA reads TGTGCCAGCAACTTATCTGGGGCCAACGTCCTGACTTTC.

This clonotype showed up many times. The V call is TRBV20-1, the J call TRBJ2-1, with a tentative D call TRBD1 (5 bases). Germline-derived CDR1 and CDR2 are DFQATT and SNEGSKA (reference sequence). V gave up 5 bases and J gave up 9 bases, with 14 bases separating them. The CDR3 consists of 12 residues. The CDR3 DNA reads as TGCAGTGCTGTAGGGGTTGCGGTTGAGCAGTTCTTC. Translation: CSAVGVAVEQFF.

V is TRBV19 and J is TRBJ1-4; D is possibly TRBD1 (5 bases). The CDR3 is 15 residues long. Trimming took off 0 bases at V and 8 bases at J, with 13 bases between the two ends. Germline V gene lookup returns CDR1 LNHDA and CDR2 SQIVND (reference sequence). Written as DNA, the CDR3 is TGTGCCAGTAGTATAGAGGGCAGGGCAAGGGAAAAACTGTTTTTT. Its protein is CASSIEGRAREKLFF.

This clonotype was recorded at least ten times. This chain uses TRBV7-3 with TRBJ2-5; 9 nucleotides agree with TRBD2. CDR1 is SGHTA and CDR2 is FQGTGA in the germline V gene. The CDR3 runs 15 residues. Unmatched junction bases numbered 6, after V lost 2 bases and J lost 5 bases. The CDR3 sequence is CASSLAGGPGETQYF. CDR3 sequence (DNA): TGTGCCAGCAGCTTAGCGGGAGGGCCGGGGGAGACCCAGTACTTC.

There are a few counts of this clonotype. The chain carries TRBV6-1 and TRBJ2-5, with TRBD2 matching over 9 bases. Germline CDR1 MNHNS, CDR2 SASEGT. V lost 4 bases to trimming and J lost 4 bases; unmatched junction nucleotides: 7. This CDR3 has 15 amino acids. CDR3 nucleotide sequence: TGTGCCAGCAGTGTCGACCATAGCGGGAGAGAGACCCAGTACTTC. Translated, it gives CASSVDHSGRETQYF.

This clonotype was seen many times. This sequence joins TRBV30 and TRBJ2-2; 7 nucleotides match TRBD1. This CDR3 contains 14 residues. Germline V CDR1 and CDR2: GTSNPN, SVGIG (reference sequence). The J segment lost 4 bases and the V segment lost 4 bases, leaving 6 bases of the junction unmatched. The DNA for the CDR3 is TGTGCCTGGAAAGAAGGGGGCTTCACCGGGGAGCTGTTTTTT. Encoded protein: CAWKEGGFTGELFF.

This chain connects TRBV20-1 to TRBJ1-1; D unclear. The CDR3 covers 14 residues. The germline CDR1 and CDR2 sequences are DFQATT and SNEGSKA (reference sequence). Trimming removed 0 bases at V and 6 bases at J, with 14 bases between. The chain's CDR3 is CSARDRWMAPEAFF. The CDR3 region has the DNA TGCAGTGCTAGAGATCGATGGATGGCCCCTGAAGCTTTCTTT.

This clonotype was detected ten times or more. The genes are TRBV6-2 or TRBV6-3 and TRBJ1-5; 7 bases agree with TRBD1. The CDR3 covers 15 residues. Germline CDR1 is MNHEY and CDR2 is SVGEGT. Trimming at V came to 2 bases and at J to 3 bases, leaving 4 bases not matched to a gene. CDR3 sequence reads: CASSYTDRVNQPQHF. The CDR3 bases are TGTGCCAGCAGTTACACAGACAGGGTCAATCAGCCCCAGCATTTT.

This clonotype was seen repeatedly, ten times or more. The chain couples TRBV10-3 to TRBJ2-1; D gene unclear. The CDR3 has 15 residues. Germline-derived CDR1 and CDR2 are ENHRY and SYGVKD. V was shortened by 4 bases and J by 6 bases, with 16 bases between the two germline ends. The CDR3 here is CAISAYIDTVNEQFF. The CDR3 coding sequence is TGTGCCATCAGTGCCTACATTGACACCGTCAATGAGCAGTTCTTC.

This clonotype occurred a few times. The V gene is TRBV6-6, the J gene TRBJ2-7; D ambiguous. Deletions cut 0 bases from V and 0 bases from J, with 9 bases between. This CDR3 has 15 amino acids. The germline V gene encodes CDR1 MNHNY and CDR2 SVGAGI (reference sequence). For the CDR3, the DNA is TGTGCCAGCAGTTACTCTATAACTCCCTCCTACGAGCAGTACTTC. It yields the protein CASSYSITPSYEQYF.

The chain is built from TRBV7-9 and TRBJ1-1; 10 bases are shared with TRBD1. Germline V lookup: CDR1 SEHNR, CDR2 FQNEAQ (reference sequence). The CDR3 spans 15 residues. Trimming at V came to 2 bases and at J to 7 bases, leaving 7 bases not matched to a gene. CDR3 DNA: TGTGCCAGCAGCTTAACGGACAGGGGGAATTTTGAAGCTTTCTTT. It translates to CASSLTDRGNFEAFF.

Ten or more counts support this clonotype. The chain has TRBV12-3 or TRBV12-4 and TRBJ2-3; TRBD2 agrees at 11 bases. This CDR3 has 20 amino acids. J lost 3 bases, V lost 8 bases, and 22 bases had no gene match. The CDR3 DNA reads as TGTGCCAGCTTCCCCGGCGCACTAGCGGGAGTCCAGTTGCGTACAGATACGCAGTATTTT. It translates to CASFPGALAGVQLRTDTQYF.

V and J are TRBV9 and TRBJ2-7, with D perhaps TRBD1 or TRBD2 (5 bases each). Between the trimmed V and J ends, which lost 4 bases and 3 bases, there was a span of 11 bases. CDR1 and CDR2 (germline): SGDLS, YYNGEE. This CDR3 spans 13 amino acids. The CDR3 here is CASSTRDDYEQYF. Written as DNA, the CDR3 is TGTGCCAGCAGCACCCGGGACGACTACGAGCAGTACTTC. Variable domain in full (rest from reference TRBV9 and TRBJ2-7): DSGVTQTPKHLITATGQRVTLRCSPRSGDLSVYWYQQSLDQGLQFLIQYYNGEERAKGNILERFSAQQFPDLHSELNLSSLELGDSALYFCASSTRDDYEQYFGPGTRLTVT.

This clonotype has a handful of counts. The chain recombines TRBV19 with TRBJ2-1, with TRBD2 matching over 12 bases. The germline CDR1 and CDR2 sequences are LNHDA and SQIVND (reference sequence). The CDR3 runs 15 residues. J gave up 5 bases and V 8 bases, and 7 bases lay outside the gene matches. The CDR3 nucleotides read TGTGCCAGTGTCCGACTAGCGGGAGAGCACAATGAGCAGTTCTTC. Translating gives CASVRLAGEHNEQFF.

This clonotype was seen only a few times. This may come from a read error, since a much larger clone is one base off. The chain joins TRBV27 to TRBJ2-7; 7 bases are a match to TRBD2. Germline CDR1 and CDR2: MNHEY and SMNVEV (reference sequence). CDR3 size: 14 residues. The V and J ends lost 6 bases and 9 bases, in that order; junction bases with no gene match: 14. In DNA form, the CDR3 reads TGTGCCAGCAGCCCCCTACCGGGAGGACGAGGGCAGTACTTC. As protein: CASSPLPGGRGQYF.

The rearrangement uses TRBV5-1 and TRBJ2-7; 7 bases agree with TRBD2. The CDR3 runs to 15 residues. V shed 0 bases and J 2 bases; nucleotides not matched to a gene: 5. From germline, CDR1 is SGHRS and CDR2 YFSETQ. In DNA form, the CDR3 reads TGCGCCAGCAGCTTGGTAGCGGGTGAGACCTACGAGCAGTACTTC. Its translation is CASSLVAGETYEQYF.

This clonotype was counted ten times or more. The chain recombines TRBV27 with TRBJ2-6; 11 bases line up with TRBD2. V lost 3 bases and J lost 6; bases outside the gene matches: 7. CDR1 is MNHEY, CDR2 SMNVEV, per germline (reference sequence). This CDR3 is built from 17 residues. As DNA, the CDR3 is TGTGCCAGCAGTTTCCTCCCACTAGCGGGAGAGGCCAACGTCCTGACTTTC. It specifies CASSFLPLAGEANVLTF. Looking up the rest from reference TRBV27 and TRBJ2-6 gives the full variable domain: EAQVTQNPRYLITVTGKKLTVTCSQNMNHEYMSWYRQDPGLGLRQIYYSMNVEVTDKGDVPEGYKVSRKEKRNFPLILESPSPNQTSLYFCASSFLPLAGEANVLTFGAGSRLTVL.

A remark on this clonotype: This may be a read error: a much more frequent sequence differs by one nucleotide. The V and J genes are TRBV3-1 and TRBJ2-1, with TRBD2 matching over 7 bases. With 2 bases clipped from V and 4 bases from J, the junction kept 5 bases outside the gene matches. The germline V gene has CDR1 LGHDT and CDR2 YNNKEL (reference sequence). The CDR3 is 15 residues long. CDR3 loop: CASSQRAGLYNEQFF. The CDR3, as DNA: TGTGCCAGCAGCCAAAGAGCGGGACTTTACAATGAGCAGTTCTTC.